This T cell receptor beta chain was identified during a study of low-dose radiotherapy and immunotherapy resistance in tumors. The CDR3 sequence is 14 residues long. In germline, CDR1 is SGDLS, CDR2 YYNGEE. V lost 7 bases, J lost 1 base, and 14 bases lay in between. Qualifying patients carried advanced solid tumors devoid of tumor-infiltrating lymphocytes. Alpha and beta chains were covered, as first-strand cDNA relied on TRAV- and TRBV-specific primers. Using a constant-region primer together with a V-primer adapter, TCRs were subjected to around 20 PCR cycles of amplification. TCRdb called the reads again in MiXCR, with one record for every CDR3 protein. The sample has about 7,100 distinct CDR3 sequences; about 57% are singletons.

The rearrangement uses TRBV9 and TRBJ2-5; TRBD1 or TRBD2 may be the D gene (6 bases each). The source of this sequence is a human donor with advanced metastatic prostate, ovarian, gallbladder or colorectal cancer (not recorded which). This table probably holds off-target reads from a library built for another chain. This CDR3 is CASALGGPQETQYF. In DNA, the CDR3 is TGTGCCAGCGCTTTAGGGGGGCCCCAAGAGACCCAGTACTTC.